The clone carrying this TCR beta chain was counted a single time. Its specificity is not known. The source of the sample is a study of blood T cells in healthy people across ages. The sample, about 10 milliliters of peripheral blood, was drawn from each donor. The authors ran a second PCR of 7 to 11 cycles using a sample-barcoded 5' primer and a J-beta primer mix. TCRdb used MiXCR to reprocess the 5' RACE reads, holding one entry per CDR3 protein. The table includes about 1 million distinct CDR3 sequences, over 35% detected once. Germline CDR1 SNHLY, CDR2 FYNNEI. V lost 4 bases and J lost 5, with 12 bases in between. The CDR3 spans 14 residues. General observations from the study: Both naive CD4+ cell counts and diversity were greater in long-lived donors than in aged donors.

The sequenced sample consisted of blood. The chain combines TRBV2 with TRBJ2-4; D remains ambiguous. The TCR comes from a woman aged 60-75 years in good health. CDR3 sequence (DNA): TGTGCCAGCAGTGTTTATGGCAGTCAAAACATTCAGTACTTC. This encodes CASSVYGSQNIQYF.